These T cell receptor beta chains were read from a single sample in a study of blood T cells in healthy people across ages. One entry per CDR3 protein results from TCRdb running MiXCR on the 5' RACE reads. The sample lists more than 650,000 distinct CDR3 sequences; roughly 24% were seen once. These data also featured in a second study, about T cells of mothers and their children.

The sample was blood. The receptors derive from a boy younger than 18 in good health. CDR3s include the opening cysteine and the closing phenylalanine or tryptophan. Each record gives: J gene, clone size, D gene, V gene, CDR3 protein, CDR3 DNA. The D gene is left open where the match is weak. The size of a clone is reported for some rows only, either as once, few or many, or as a class for expanded clones.

TRBJ2-1 | - | - | TRBV20-1 | CSASGGGGGSAEQFF | TGCAGTGCTAGTGGGGGAGGGGGAGGATCTGCTGAGCAGTTCTTC
TRBJ2-1 | - | TRBD2 | TRBV20-1 | CSASPMAGGSYNEQFF | TGCAGTGCTAGCCCCATGGCGGGGGGCTCCTACAATGAGCAGTTCTTC
TRBJ2-6 | few | - | TRBV27 | CASSLRSPLGANVLTF | TGTGCCAGCAGTTTAAGGAGCCCTCTCGGGGCCAACGTCCTGACTTTC
TRBJ2-1 | - | TRBD2 | TRBV12-3/TRBV12-4 | CASTRLAGGFYDEQFF | TGTGCCAGCACCAGACTAGCGGGGGGCTTCTATGATGAGCAGTTCTTC
TRBJ2-1 | - | TRBD2 | TRBV7-2 | CASNRLATTGRALPYNEQFF | TGTGCCAGCAACCGACTGGCGACTACCGGGAGGGCCTTGCCGTACAATGAGCAGTTCTTC
TRBJ2-5 | - | - | TRBV3-1 | CASSQPAETQYF | TGTGCCAGCAGCCAACCTGCAGAGACCCAGTACTTC
TRBJ1-2 | once | TRBD1 | TRBV2 | CASSESRGRSYGYTF | TGTGCCAGCAGTGAATCCAGGGGGCGCAGCTATGGCTACACCTTC
TRBJ2-5 | few | - | TRBV7-2 | CASSLVHTEETQYF | TGTGCCAGCAGCTTAGTACACACAGAAGAGACCCAGTACTTC
TRBJ2-5 | - | - | TRBV28 | CASSRARVQETQYF | TGTGCCAGCAGCCGCGCCAGGGTTCAAGAGACCCAGTACTTC
TRBJ2-3 | - | - | TRBV7-2 | CASRGQYTSTDTQYF | TGTGCCAGCAGGGGCCAGTACACTAGCACAGATACGCAGTATTTT
TRBJ2-3 | - | TRBD2 | TRBV3-1 | CASSPSRTSGTQYF | TGTGCCAGCAGCCCATCAAGGACTAGCGGGACGCAGTATTTT
TRBJ1-2 | once | - | TRBV7-8 | CASSPARTTTGGYTF | TGTGCCAGCAGCCCGGCTCGTACAACGACGGGGGGCTACACCTTC
TRBJ2-1 | - | - | TRBV15 | CATSRAWGSRDNEQFF | TGTGCCACCAGCAGAGCCTGGGGGTCCAGAGACAATGAGCAGTTCTTC
TRBJ2-7 | - | TRBD2 | TRBV27 | CASSPILGTSGGGSYEQYF | TGTGCCAGCAGCCCTATCCTCGGTACTAGCGGGGGAGGGTCCTACGAGCAGTACTTC
TRBJ1-2 | once | TRBD1 | TRBV12-3/TRBV12-4 | CASSLRQGPPRDLAYGYTF | TGTGCCAGCAGTCTGCGACAGGGTCCACCGCGAGATCTCGCCTATGGCTACACCTTC
TRBJ2-5 | few | - | TRBV10-3 | CAIQLGPATQETQYF | TGTGCCATCCAACTTGGACCAGCTACCCAAGAGACCCAGTACTTC
TRBJ2-3 | few | TRBD1 | TRBV7-2 | CASSLAVRVGTGGRDTQYF | TGTGCCAGCAGCTTAGCGGTTAGAGTTGGGACAGGGGGCCGAGATACGCAGTATTTT
TRBJ2-4 | few | TRBD2 | TRBV3-1 | CASSRSSGGGTKNIQYF | TGTGCCAGCAGCCGATCTAGTGGGGGGGGAACCAAAAACATTCAGTACTTC
TRBJ2-2 | - | TRBD1 | TRBV28 | CAIGTGANTGELFF | TGTGCCATCGGGACAGGGGCGAACACCGGGGAGCTGTTTTTT
TRBJ2-3 | - | TRBD2 | TRBV20-1 | CSAMGPGGAGAVDTQYF | TGCAGTGCTATGGGCCCGGGGGGAGCGGGAGCGGTAGATACGCAGTATTTT
TRBJ1-3 | few | - | TRBV5-1 | CASSLVGPGAGNTIYF | TGCGCCAGCAGCTTGGTCGGCCCAGGGGCCGGAAACACCATATATTTT
TRBJ2-3 | - | - | TRBV27 | CASRLVGRDTQYF | TGTGCCAGCAGACTCGTGGGTCGAGATACGCAGTATTTT
TRBJ2-1 | few | TRBD2 | TRBV7-2 | CASSPRGGGNEQFF | TGTGCCAGCAGCCCTAGGGGCGGGGGGAATGAGCAGTTCTTC
TRBJ2-5 | - | - | TRBV5-1 | CASSNAGASAETQYF | TGCGCCAGCAGCAACGCCGGAGCCTCGGCGGAGACCCAGTACTTC